This T cell receptor (beta chain) came from a study of cytotoxic CD8 clonotypes in ibrutinib-treated CLL. Germline CDR1 reads MDHEN; CDR2 reads SYDVKM. Trimming took 4 bases from V and 1 from J; bases not matched to a gene: 8. The CDR3 extends over 16 amino acids. Generated by immunoSEQ multiplex PCR, the TCRdb table keeps only in-frame clones and is missing some. The top ten hold about 38% of the sample, which has 75,000 to 80,000 clones, over 80% seen once. As concerns this clone: The antigen is not known.

Study observations and caveats: Clonality went up at ibrutinib response and then declined back toward baseline at progression.

The sequencing here drew on PBMCs, taken after 24 months of ibrutinib treatment. This sequence joins TRBV28 and TRBJ1-2, with TRBD1 matching 8 bases. The TCR originated in a human donor with chronic lymphocytic leukemia. CDR3 residues: CASSSFGTGVNYGYTF. In DNA form, the CDR3 reads TGTGCCAGCAGTTCCTTCGGGACAGGAGTTAACTATGGCTACACCTTC.